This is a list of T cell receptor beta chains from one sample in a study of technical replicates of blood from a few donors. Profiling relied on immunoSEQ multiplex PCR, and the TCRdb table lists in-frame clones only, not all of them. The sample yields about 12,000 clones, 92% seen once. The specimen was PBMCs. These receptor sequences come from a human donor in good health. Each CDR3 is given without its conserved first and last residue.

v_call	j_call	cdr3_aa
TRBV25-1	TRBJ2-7	ASSHQDRYYEQY
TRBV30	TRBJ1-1	AWSVGTGPTEAF
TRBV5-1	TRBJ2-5	ASSLGDSYQETQY
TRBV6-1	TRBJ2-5	ASSRTYQETQY
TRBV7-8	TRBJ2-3	ASSALAGASTDTQY
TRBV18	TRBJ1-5	ASSSGAVQPQH
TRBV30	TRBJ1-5	AWSVQGTQPQH
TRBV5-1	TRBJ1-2	ASSSDMGARGPNGYT
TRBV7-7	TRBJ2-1	ASSLGGEDEQF
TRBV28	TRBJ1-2	ASGRPTGS
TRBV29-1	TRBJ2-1	SPVWLAGNEQF
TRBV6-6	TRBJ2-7	ASSYSGQGREQY
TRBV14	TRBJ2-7	ASSHGTHGPLYEQY
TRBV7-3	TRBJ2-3	ASSVRLAGSTDTQY
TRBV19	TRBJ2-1	ASSPGQGVNEQF
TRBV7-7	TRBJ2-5	ASSLGGYKETQY
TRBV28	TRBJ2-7	ASSLRRLASYEQY
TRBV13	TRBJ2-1	ASSGTSGDNEQF
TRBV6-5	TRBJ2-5	ASTYGRTQY
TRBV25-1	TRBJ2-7	ATSDSPPREQY
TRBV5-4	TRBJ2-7	ASSSQGYEQY
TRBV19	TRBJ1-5	ASSLLPRQPQH
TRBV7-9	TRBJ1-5	ASSLEVGVGNQPQH
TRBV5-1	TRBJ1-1	ASSLDQAEAF
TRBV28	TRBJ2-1	ASSSGTRSDEQF
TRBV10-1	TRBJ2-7	ASREREGPYEQY
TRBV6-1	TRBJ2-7	ASSERGPEQY
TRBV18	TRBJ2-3	ASTYLEAPTDTQY
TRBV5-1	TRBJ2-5	ASSPTDRDLETQY
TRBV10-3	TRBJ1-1	AISPTGGYNTEAF
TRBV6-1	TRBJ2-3	ASVLAGTDTQY
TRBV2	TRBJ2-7	ASEKGLPTYEQY
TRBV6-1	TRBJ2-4	ASSEDGTSGFKNIQY
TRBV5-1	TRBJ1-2	ASSSFDSLPHYGYT
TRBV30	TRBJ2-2	AWTARRQGAIGELF
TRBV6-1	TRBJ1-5	ASSELPQGAYNQPQH
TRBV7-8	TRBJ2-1	ASSVNNEQF
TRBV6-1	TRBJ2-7	ASSEGVDFYYEQY
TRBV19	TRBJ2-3	ASSPLPQGDTDTQY
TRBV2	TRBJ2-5	ASRRTVAETQY
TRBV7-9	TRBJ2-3	ASSLGQGDTDTQY
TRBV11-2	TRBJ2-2	ASSWNRDTGELF
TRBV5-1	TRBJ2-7	ASSLGPENSYEQY
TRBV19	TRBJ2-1	ASVLAGVDEQF
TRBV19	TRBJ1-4	ASSLQGTNEKLF